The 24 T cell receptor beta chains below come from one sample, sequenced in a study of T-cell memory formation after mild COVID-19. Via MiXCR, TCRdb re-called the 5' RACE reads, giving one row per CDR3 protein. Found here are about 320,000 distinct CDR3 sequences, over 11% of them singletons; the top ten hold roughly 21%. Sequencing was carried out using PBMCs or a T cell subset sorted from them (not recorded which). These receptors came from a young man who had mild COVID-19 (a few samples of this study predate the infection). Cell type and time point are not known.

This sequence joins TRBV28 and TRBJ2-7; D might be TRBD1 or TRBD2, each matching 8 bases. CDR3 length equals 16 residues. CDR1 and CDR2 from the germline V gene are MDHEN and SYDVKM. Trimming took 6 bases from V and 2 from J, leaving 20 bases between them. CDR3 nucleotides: TGTGCCAGCAGCCAAGGCGGGGGGACAGGTGCCTACGAGCAGTACGTC. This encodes CASSQGGGTGAYEQYV.

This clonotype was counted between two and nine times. CDR3 protein: CASRPLRGQMNSPLHF. The CDR3 nucleotides read TGTGCCAGCAGGCCGTTGAGGGGGCAAATGAATTCACCCCTCCACTTT. This chain connects TRBV6-2 or TRBV6-3 to TRBJ1-6; 7 positions match TRBD1. The CDR3 is 16 residues long. CDR1 and CDR2 (germline): MNHEY, SVGEGT. V lost 6 bases and J lost 7; bases outside the gene matches: 12.

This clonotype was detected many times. The chain's CDR3 is CASSDQADLSYEQYF. The DNA for the CDR3 is TGTGCCAGCAGCGACCAGGCGGACCTCTCCTACGAGCAGTACTTC. This sequence joins TRBV7-2 and TRBJ2-7, with D unclear. Germline CDR1 is SGHTA and CDR2 is FQGNSA. CDR3 length equals 15 residues. Trimming took off 5 bases at V and 0 bases at J, with 14 bases between the two ends.

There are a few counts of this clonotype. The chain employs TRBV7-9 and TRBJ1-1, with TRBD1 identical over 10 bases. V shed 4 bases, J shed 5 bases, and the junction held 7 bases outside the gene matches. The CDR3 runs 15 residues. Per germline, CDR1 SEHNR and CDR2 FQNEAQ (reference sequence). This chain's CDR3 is CASSSAGTGATEAFF. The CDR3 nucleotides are TGTGCCAGCAGCTCAGCCGGGACAGGGGCGACTGAAGCTTTCTTT.

In DNA form, the CDR3 reads TGTGCCAGCAGCGTAGACGTGAGGCATGGCTACACCTTC. The encoded protein is CASSVDVRHGYTF. The chain is built from TRBV9 and TRBJ1-2; no reliable D call. CDR1 is SGDLS and CDR2 is YYNGEE in the germline V gene. The CDR3 totals 13 residues. V was pared by 0 bases and J by 6 bases, with 9 bases between.

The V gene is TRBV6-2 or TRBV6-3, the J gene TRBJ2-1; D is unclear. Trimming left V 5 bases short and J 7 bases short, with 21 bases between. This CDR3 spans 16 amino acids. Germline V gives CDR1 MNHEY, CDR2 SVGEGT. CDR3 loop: CASSLGAGVGTNEQFF. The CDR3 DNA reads TGTGCCAGCAGTCTGGGCGCAGGAGTCGGTACAAATGAGCAGTTCTTC.

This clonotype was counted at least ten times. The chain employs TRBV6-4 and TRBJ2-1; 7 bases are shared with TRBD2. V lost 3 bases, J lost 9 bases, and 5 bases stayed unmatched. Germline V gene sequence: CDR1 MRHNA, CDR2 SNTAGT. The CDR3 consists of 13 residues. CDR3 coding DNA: TGTGCCAGCAGTGATACTAGCGTTTCTGAGCAGTTCTTC. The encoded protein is CASSDTSVSEQFF.

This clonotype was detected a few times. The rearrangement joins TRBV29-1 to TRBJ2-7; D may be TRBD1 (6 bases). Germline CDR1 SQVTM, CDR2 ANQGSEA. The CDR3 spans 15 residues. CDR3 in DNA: TGCCGTAATACAGGGACAAACGAGCCCTTTCGCGAGCAGTACGTC. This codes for CRNTGTNEPFREQYV.

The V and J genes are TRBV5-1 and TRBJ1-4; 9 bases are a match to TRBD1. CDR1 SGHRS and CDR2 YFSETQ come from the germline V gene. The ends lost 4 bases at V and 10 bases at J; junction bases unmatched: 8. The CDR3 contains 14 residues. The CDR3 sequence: CASSPRTGEGKLFF. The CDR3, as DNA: TGCGCCAGCAGCCCGCGGACAGGGGAAGGAAAACTGTTTTTT. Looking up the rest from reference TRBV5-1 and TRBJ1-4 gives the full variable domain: KAGVTQTPRYLIKTRGQQVTLSCSPISGHRSVSWYQQTPGQGLQFLFEYFSETQRNKGNFPGRFSGRQFSNSRSEMNVSTLELGDSALYLCASSPRTGEGKLFFGSGTQLSVL.

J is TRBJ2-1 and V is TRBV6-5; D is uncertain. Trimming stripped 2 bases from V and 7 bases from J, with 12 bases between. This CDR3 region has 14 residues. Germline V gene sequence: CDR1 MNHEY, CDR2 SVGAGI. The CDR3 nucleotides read TGTGCCAGCAGTTACGTCGACCAAGGGAATGAGCAGTTCTTC. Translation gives CASSYVDQGNEQFF.

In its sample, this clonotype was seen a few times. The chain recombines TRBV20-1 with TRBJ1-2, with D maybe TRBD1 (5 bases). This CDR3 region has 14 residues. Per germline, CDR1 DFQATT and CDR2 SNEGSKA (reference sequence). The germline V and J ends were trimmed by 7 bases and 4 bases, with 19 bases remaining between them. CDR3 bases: TGCAGTGATGTGTACCAACGGGGGATCTATGGCTACACCTTC. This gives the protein CSDVYQRGIYGYTF.

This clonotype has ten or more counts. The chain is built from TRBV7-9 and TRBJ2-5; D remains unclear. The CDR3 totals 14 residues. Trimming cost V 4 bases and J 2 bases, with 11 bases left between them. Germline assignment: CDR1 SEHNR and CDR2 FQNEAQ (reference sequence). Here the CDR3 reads CASSYWALQETQYF. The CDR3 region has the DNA TGTGCCAGCAGCTACTGGGCTTTACAAGAGACCCAGTACTTC.

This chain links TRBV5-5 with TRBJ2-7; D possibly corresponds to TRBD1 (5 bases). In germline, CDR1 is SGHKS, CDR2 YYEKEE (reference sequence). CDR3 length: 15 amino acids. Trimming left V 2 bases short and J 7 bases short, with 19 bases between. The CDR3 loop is CASSFLADSSMEQYF. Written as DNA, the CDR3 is TGTGCCAGCAGCTTTCTGGCTGACAGCTCCATGGAGCAGTACTTC.

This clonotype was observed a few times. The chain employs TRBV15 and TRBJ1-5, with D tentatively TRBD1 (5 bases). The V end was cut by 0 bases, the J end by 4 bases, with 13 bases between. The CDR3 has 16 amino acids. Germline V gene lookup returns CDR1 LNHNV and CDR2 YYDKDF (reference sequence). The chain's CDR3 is CATSRDRVLGNQPQHF. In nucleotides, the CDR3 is TGTGCCACCAGCAGAGACAGGGTCTTGGGGAATCAGCCCCAGCATTTT. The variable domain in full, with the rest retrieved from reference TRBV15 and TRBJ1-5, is DAMVIQNPRYQVTQFGKPVTLSCSQTLNHNVMYWYQQKSSQAPKLLFHYYDKDFNNEADTPDNFQSRRPNTSFCFLDIRSPGLGDTAMYLCATSRDRVLGNQPQHFGDGTRLSIL.

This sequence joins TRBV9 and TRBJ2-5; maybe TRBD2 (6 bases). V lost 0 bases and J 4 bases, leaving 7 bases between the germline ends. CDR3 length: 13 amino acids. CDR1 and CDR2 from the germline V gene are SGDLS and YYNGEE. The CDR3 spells CASSVGGAETQYF. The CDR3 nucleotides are TGTGCCAGCAGCGTAGGCGGGGCAGAGACCCAGTACTTC.

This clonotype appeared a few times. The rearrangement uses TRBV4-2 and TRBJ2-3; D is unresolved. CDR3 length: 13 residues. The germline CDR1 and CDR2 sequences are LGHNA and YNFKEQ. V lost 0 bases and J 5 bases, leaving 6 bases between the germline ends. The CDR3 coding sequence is TGTGCCAGCAGCCAAGATAATCGAGATACGCAGTATTTT. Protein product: CASSQDNRDTQYF.

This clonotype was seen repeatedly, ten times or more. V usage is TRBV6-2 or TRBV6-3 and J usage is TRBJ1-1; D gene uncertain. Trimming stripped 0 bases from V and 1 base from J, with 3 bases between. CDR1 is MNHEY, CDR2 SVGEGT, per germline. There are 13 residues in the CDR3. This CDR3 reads CASSYSRNTEAFF. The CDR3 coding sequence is TGTGCCAGCAGTTACTCGAGGAACACTGAAGCTTTCTTT.

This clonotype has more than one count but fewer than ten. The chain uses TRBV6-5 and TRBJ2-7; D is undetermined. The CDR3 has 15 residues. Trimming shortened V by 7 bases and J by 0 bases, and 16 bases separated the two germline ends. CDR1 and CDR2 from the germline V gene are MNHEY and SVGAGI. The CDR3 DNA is TGTGCCAGCACCTCTGGGGTGCTTAGCTCCTACGAGCAGTACTTC. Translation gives CASTSGVLSSYEQYF.

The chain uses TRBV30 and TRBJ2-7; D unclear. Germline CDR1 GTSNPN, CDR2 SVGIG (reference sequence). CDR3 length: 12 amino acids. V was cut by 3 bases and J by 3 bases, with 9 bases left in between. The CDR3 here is CAWRDRHYEQYF. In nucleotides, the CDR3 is TGTGCCTGGAGGGACCGCCACTACGAGCAGTACTTC. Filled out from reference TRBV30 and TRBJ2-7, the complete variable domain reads SQTIHQWPATLVQPVGSPLSLECTVEGTSNPNLYWYRQAAGRGLQLLFYSVGIGQISSEVPQNLSASRPQDRQFILSSKKLLLSDSGFYLCAWRDRHYEQYFGPGTRLTVT.

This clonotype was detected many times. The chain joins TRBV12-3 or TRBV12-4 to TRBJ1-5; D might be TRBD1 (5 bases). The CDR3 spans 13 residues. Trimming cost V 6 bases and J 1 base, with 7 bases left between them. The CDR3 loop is CASSRQSNQPQHF. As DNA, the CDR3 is TGTGCCAGCAGCCGACAGAGCAATCAGCCCCAGCATTTT.

The CDR3 sequence: CASSPTGGVYNEQFF. In DNA, the CDR3 is TGTGCCAGCAGCCCGACAGGGGGCGTTTACAATGAGCAGTTCTTC. The rearrangement links TRBV7-7 to TRBJ2-1, with 10 nucleotides matching TRBD1. The CDR3 contains 15 residues. The trim removed 5 bases at V and 4 bases at J, leaving 5 bases unmatched. Germline V gene lookup returns CDR1 SSHAT and CDR2 FNYEAQ (reference sequence).

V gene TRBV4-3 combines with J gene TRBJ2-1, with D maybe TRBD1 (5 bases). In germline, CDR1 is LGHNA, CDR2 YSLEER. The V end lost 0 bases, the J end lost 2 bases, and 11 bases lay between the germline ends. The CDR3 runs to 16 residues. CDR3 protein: CASSQDRTLPYNEQFF. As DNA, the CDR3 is TGCGCCAGCAGCCAAGATCGGACATTACCCTACAATGAGCAGTTCTTC.

The CDR3 region has the DNA TGTGCCAGCAGCTTACTTGAGGGGGCCAGCACAGATACGCAGTATTTT. Encoded protein: CASSLLEGASTDTQYF. The V gene is TRBV11-2, the J gene TRBJ2-3, with 7 bases fitting TRBD1. This CDR3 has 16 residues. Germline trimming cut 2 bases from V and 0 bases from J; bases unmatched to any gene: 5. The germline gives CDR1 SGHAT, CDR2 FQNNGV.

The CDR3 is CATTLGGSMNSPLHF. Here the CDR3 DNA reads TGTGCCACCACCTTGGGGGGTAGTATGAATTCACCCCTCCACTTT. The rearrangement uses TRBV12-3 or TRBV12-4 and TRBJ1-6, with D possibly matching TRBD1 (5 bases). The CDR3 extends over 15 amino acids. The V and J ends lost 10 bases and 7 bases respectively, with 20 bases between them.